This is a list of T cell receptor beta chains from one sample in a study of blood T cell repertoires in COVID-19. This table comes from immunoSEQ multiplex PCR, and its TCRdb copy is limited to in-frame clones, with some not included. The table lists about 150,000 clones, 75% to 90% of them singletons. The sequencing sample was made of peripheral blood. The receptor set was obtained from a woman between 65 and 79 years old with acute or convalescent COVID-19. The CDR3 runs from the conserved cysteine through the conserved F or W. D genes are given only for firm matches. Clone size is not always given. Where it is, it says once, few, many or a class for expanded clones.

abundance	d_gene	v_gene	j_gene	CDR3nt	CDR3aa
NA	NA	TRBV3-1/TRBV3-2	TRBJ1-4	TGTGCCAGCAGCTACCTCAGCGGGACTCATGAAAAACTGTTTTTT	CASSYLSGTHEKLFF
NA	NA	TRBV7-9	TRBJ1-1	TGTGCCAGCAGCGCGACAGCGAACACTGAAGCTTTCTTT	CASSATANTEAFF
NA	NA	TRBV29-1	TRBJ2-7	TGCAGCGTCTACCCAGGCGCCATGGACGAGCAGTACTTC	CSVYPGAMDEQYF
NA	NA	TRBV5-1	TRBJ1-4	TGCGCCAGCAGCACTTCGACCGGAGCGGTTGAAAAACTGTTTTTT	CASSTSTGAVEKLFF
NA	NA	TRBV19	TRBJ1-3	TGTGCCAGTAGTATAGCCCCGAGGTCTGGAAACACCATATATTTT	CASSIAPRSGNTIYF
NA	NA	TRBV7-9	TRBJ2-1	TGTGCCAGCAGCTTAGGTCTCACTAGCAATGAGCAGTTCTTC	CASSLGLTSNEQFF
NA	NA	TRBV5-4	TRBJ1-6	TGTGCCAGCAGCTCCGGGACTCTGATGCCGAATTCACCCCTCCACTTT	CASSSGTLMPNSPLHF
few	NA	TRBV10-1	TRBJ2-7	TGCGCCAGCAGTGATTTACAGGGCCACGAGCAGTACTTC	CASSDLQGHEQYF
NA	NA	TRBV14	TRBJ1-3	TGTGCCAGCAGCCAAGAGAGGGTGAGACGGGGAGGCTCTGGAAACACCATATATTTT	CASSQERVRRGGSGNTIYF
NA	TRBD1	TRBV28	TRBJ1-1	TGTGCCAGCAGTTTAGCTGGGACAGGGGTCCACACTGAAGCTTTCTTT	CASSLAGTGVHTEAFF
NA	NA	TRBV2	TRBJ1-2	TGTGCCAGCAGTGAAGCCCAGAGCGCTAACTATGGCTACACCTTC	CASSEAQSANYGYTF
NA	NA	TRBV7-9	TRBJ2-3	TGTGCCAGCAGTACCTATTCTAGCGTTGGCGATACGCAGTATTTT	CASSTYSSVGDTQYF
NA	TRBD1	TRBV19	TRBJ1-1	TGTGCCAGTAGTATGTTGGGACAGGGCACTGAAGCTTTCTTT	CASSMLGQGTEAFF
NA	TRBD1	TRBV25-1	TRBJ1-3	TGTGCCAGCAGTGACCCAGGGACAGGGGTTTGGGGAAACACCATATATTTT	CASSDPGTGVWGNTIYF
once	NA	TRBV7-9	TRBJ2-2	TGTGCCAGCAGCTTAGGATTACTTACCGGGGAGCTGTTTTTT	CASSLGLLTGELFF
NA	NA	TRBV24-1	TRBJ2-3	TGTGCCACCAGGGGCGGACAGGGCGGGGGAGATACGCAGTATTTT	CATRGGQGGGDTQYF
few	NA	TRBV18	TRBJ1-2	TGTGCCAGCTCACCTTCGGGTTCCAACTATGGCTACACCTTC	CASSPSGSNYGYTF
once	TRBD1	TRBV29-1	TRBJ2-2	TGCAGCGTTGAGCCGACAGGGGCGAACACCGGGGAGCTGTTTTTT	CSVEPTGANTGELFF
NA	TRBD2	TRBV7-9	TRBJ2-3	TGTGCCAGCAGCAAGCGGTATGGGACTAGCGCAGATACGCAGTATTTT	CASSKRYGTSADTQYF
once	TRBD2	TRBV5-1	TRBJ2-5	TGCGCCAGCAGCTTTAGCGGGGGGAGAGAAGAGACCCAGTACTTC	CASSFSGGREETQYF
NA	TRBD2	TRBV5-1	TRBJ2-5	TGCGCCAGCAGCTGGGGGGGTATAGCAGCGGAGACCCAGTACTTC	CASSWGGIAAETQYF
NA	NA	TRBV2	TRBJ1-6	TGTGCCAGCAGTGTAGGCAGGGGAGGGTCACCCCTCCACTTT	CASSVGRGGSPLHF
once	NA	TRBV5-8	TRBJ1-6	TGTGCCAGCAGCCCCCCTCCCCATAATTCACCCCTCCACTTT	CASSPPPHNSPLHF
NA	TRBD1	TRBV11-2	TRBJ2-5	TGTGCCAGCAGCTCCGGGACAGGGGCTCAGACCCAGTACTTC	CASSSGTGAQTQYF
NA	NA	TRBV5-1	TRBJ2-1	TGCGCCAGCAGCGTTGGTGTTCCGGGACTGGAGCAGTTCTTC	CASSVGVPGLEQFF
NA	NA	TRBV5-1	TRBJ1-1	TGCGCCAGCAGCTTGGACAGTATGAACACTGAAGCTTTCTTT	CASSLDSMNTEAFF
NA	NA	TRBV14	TRBJ1-1	TGTGCCAGCAGCCCCGAAGTCGGGGGGCGCATGTTGACTTTCTTT	CASSPEVGGRMLTFF
NA	TRBD1	TRBV10-1	TRBJ1-5	TGCGCCAGCAGTGAAGGGACAGATTACAATCAGCCCCAGCATTTT	CASSEGTDYNQPQHF
few	TRBD1	TRBV19	TRBJ1-5	TGTGCCAGTAGTGCGGGACAGGGAGTGAGCAATCAGCCCCAGCATTTT	CASSAGQGVSNQPQHF
NA	NA	TRBV19	TRBJ2-4	TGTGCCAGTAGTATACAGGGGTTACTAGCCAAAAACATTCAGTACTTC	CASSIQGLLAKNIQYF
few	TRBD2	TRBV19	TRBJ2-7	TGTGCCAGTAGTGCGGGAGGGTTTGGACAGAGCTACGAGCAGTACTTC	CASSAGGFGQSYEQYF
NA	NA	TRBV6-1	TRBJ2-5	TGTGCCAGCAGTGAATCCGCTCGGGGGACCCAGTACTTC	CASSESARGTQYF
NA	TRBD2	TRBV7-8	TRBJ2-6	TGTGCCATCACGGGGGGGCGCCCCAGTGGGGCCAACGTCCTGACTTTC	CAITGGRPSGANVLTF
NA	NA	TRBV11-2	TRBJ1-1	TGTGCCAGCAGCGGACGGACAGACACCAACACTGAAGCTTTCTTT	CASSGRTDTNTEAFF
few	NA	TRBV5-4	TRBJ2-3	TGTGCCAGCAGCTTGGCCCTCTATGATACGCAGTATTTT	CASSLALYDTQYF
NA	NA	TRBV3-1/TRBV3-2	TRBJ2-2	TGTGCCAGCAGCCAAGATTGGGCGGGCCCTAACCTCACGCGAACTATTGTCACCGGGGAGCTGTTTTTT	CASSQDWAGPNLTRTIVTGELFF
once	NA	TRBV19	TRBJ2-5	TGTGCCACCCATGATGGGGCTCTGGGTGCAGAGACCCAGTACTTC	CATHDGALGAETQYF
once	TRBD2	TRBV18	TRBJ2-5	TGTGCCAGCTCAATACTAGCGGATGAACAAGAGACCCAGTACTTC	CASSILADEQETQYF
NA	TRBD1	TRBV27	TRBJ1-4	TGTGCCAGCAGTCCCCGACAGGGGGTTTCAACTAATGAAAAACTGTTTTTT	CASSPRQGVSTNEKLFF
NA	NA	TRBV5-1	TRBJ1-1	TGCGCCAGCAGCCGCGGGGGGGTATTGAAGGTGAAGACTGAAGCTTTCTTT	CASSRGGVLKVKTEAFF